These 10 T cell receptor beta chains were all obtained from the same sample, sequenced in a study of blood T cell repertoires in COVID-19. The repertoire was sequenced with immunoSEQ multiplex PCR; TCRdb's copy has only in-frame clones and lacks some. The sample includes 55,000 to 80,000 clones, roughly 80% of them seen just once. The sequenced sample was peripheral blood. The origin of the receptors is a man between 65 and 85 years old with acute or convalescent COVID-19.

The chain is built from TRBV11-2 and TRBJ1-2, with TRBD1 matching 8 bases. The CDR3 has 16 amino acids. Per the germline V gene, CDR1 is SGHAT and CDR2 is FQNNGV. V was pared by 0 bases and J by 6 bases, with 9 bases of the junction left unmatched. This CDR3 reads CASSLDPGQGGNGYTF. In nucleotides, the CDR3 is TGTGCCAGCAGCTTAGATCCCGGACAGGGAGGGAATGGCTACACCTTC.

This clone appeared once. The chain employs TRBV5-1 and TRBJ2-7; D gene uncertain. This CDR3 has 12 residues. The germline V gene has CDR1 SGHRS and CDR2 YFSETQ. V lost 1 base and J 3 bases, leaving 5 bases between the germline ends. In DNA, the CDR3 is TGCGCCAGCAGCTTGAGTAGCTACGAGCAGTACTTC. Amino acids: CASSLSSYEQYF.

V gene TRBV5-1 combines with J gene TRBJ1-1; 8 nucleotides match TRBD1. From germline, CDR1 is SGHRS and CDR2 YFSETQ. CDR3 length: 14 amino acids. After removal of 2 bases from V and 5 bases from J, the junction contained 5 bases not matched to a gene. CDR3 DNA: TGCGCCAGCAGCTTCCACGACAGGGGAACTGAAGCTTTCTTT. This encodes CASSFHDRGTEAFF.

The gene calls are TRBV19 and TRBJ1-3; D remains ambiguous. V lost 3 bases, J lost 1 base, and 4 bases lay in between. Germline V gives CDR1 LNHDA, CDR2 SQIVND (reference sequence). The CDR3 has 13 amino acids. This chain's CDR3 is CASSISSGNTIYF. The CDR3, as DNA: TGTGCCAGTAGTATCTCTTCTGGAAACACCATATATTTT.

This sequence joins TRBV4-3 and TRBJ1-5, with a possible D match to TRBD1 (5 bases). In germline, CDR1 is LGHNA, CDR2 YSLEER. V dropped 0 bases and J dropped 3 bases, with 12 bases sitting between them. The CDR3 is 16 amino acids. This CDR3 reads CASSQEIRQNNQPQHF. The CDR3 DNA follows: TGCGCCAGCAGCCAAGAAATAAGACAGAACAATCAGCCCCAGCATTTT.

J is TRBJ2-1 and V is TRBV9; 8 bases align to TRBD2. Unmatched junction bases numbered 4, after V lost 0 bases and J lost 5 bases. CDR1 is SGDLS, CDR2 YYNGEE, per germline. The CDR3 extends over 15 amino acids. The CDR3, as DNA: TGTGCCAGCAGCGTAGAAGGACTAGCCCACAATGAGCAGTTCTTC. The encoded protein is CASSVEGLAHNEQFF.

This clone is a singleton in its sample. The genes are TRBV20-1 and TRBJ2-1; the D is unclear. With 3 bases removed from V and 8 bases from J, the gap between germline ends came to 11 bases. The germline V gene encodes CDR1 DFQATT and CDR2 SNEGSKA (reference sequence). The CDR3 is 12 residues long. CDR3 sequence reads: CSASPELDEQFF. In DNA form, the CDR3 reads TGCAGTGCTAGTCCCGAGTTGGATGAGCAGTTCTTC.

This clone showed up many times. The chain has TRBV15 and TRBJ1-3; perhaps TRBD1 as D (5 bases). Trimming took 4 bases from V and 2 from J, leaving 12 bases between them. Per germline, CDR1 LNHNV and CDR2 YYDKDF (reference sequence). There are 15 residues in the CDR3. The CDR3 DNA is TGTGCCACCAGCACCCCCCGGGGGGCTGGAAACACCATATATTTT. Translating gives CATSTPRGAGNTIYF.

The CDR3 reads CASRATSDEQYF. The CDR3 region has the DNA TGTGCCAGCAGGGCCACTAGCGACGAGCAGTACTTC. The chain employs TRBV28 and TRBJ2-7, with 7 bases lining up with TRBD2. Trimming cost V 6 bases and J 5 bases; bases outside gene matches: 4. CDR1 is MDHEN, CDR2 SYDVKM, per germline. The CDR3 has 12 amino acids. The whole variable domain, filled in from reference TRBV28 and TRBJ2-7, reads DVKVTQSSRYLVKRTGEKVFLECVQDMDHENMFWYRQDPGLGLRLIYFSYDVKMKEKGDIPEGYSVSREKKERFSLILESASTNQTSMYLCASRATSDEQYFGPGTRLTVT.

J is TRBJ2-3 and V is TRBV18; 9 bases agree with TRBD2. CDR3 length equals 15 residues. The V segment lost 2 bases and the J segment 6 bases; nucleotides outside the gene matches: 6. Per the germline V gene, CDR1 is KGHSH and CDR2 is LQKENI. The CDR3 DNA reads TGTGCCAGCTCACCAGCGGGAGGGGTTGTCGATACGCAGTATTTT. Translated: CASSPAGGVVDTQYF.